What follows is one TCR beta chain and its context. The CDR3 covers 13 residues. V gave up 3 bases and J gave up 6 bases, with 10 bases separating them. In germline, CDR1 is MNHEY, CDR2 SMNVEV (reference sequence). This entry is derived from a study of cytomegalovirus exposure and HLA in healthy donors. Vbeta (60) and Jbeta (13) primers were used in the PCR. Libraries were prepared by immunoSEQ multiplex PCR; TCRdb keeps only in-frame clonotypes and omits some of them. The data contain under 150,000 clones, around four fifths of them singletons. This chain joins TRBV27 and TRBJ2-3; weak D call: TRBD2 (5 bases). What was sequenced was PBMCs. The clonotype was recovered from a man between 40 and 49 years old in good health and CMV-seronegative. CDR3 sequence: CASSLERGDTQYF. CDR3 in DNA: TGTGCCAGCAGTTTGGAACGAGGGGATACGCAGTATTTT.